Each of the 10 T cell receptor beta chains below was sequenced from the same sample in a study of shared clonotypes between healthy human individuals. The method was immunoSEQ multiplex PCR; TCRdb's version includes in-frame clones alone and lacks a portion of them. Here the sample spans roughly 500,000 clones, around 79% being singletons. Sequencing was performed on PBMCs. The receptors originated from a woman in her 40s in good health. Some clones in this sample may be carry-over from other donors' samples.

The chain employs TRBV5-1 and TRBJ2-7; D tentatively fits TRBD1 or TRBD2 (5 bases each). V gave up 0 bases and J gave up 5 bases, with 15 bases separating them. The CDR3 consists of 15 residues. Per germline, CDR1 SGHRS and CDR2 YFSETQ. The CDR3: CASSLEGRVFHEQYF. CDR3 in DNA: TGCGCCAGCAGCTTGGAGGGACGTGTCTTCCACGAGCAGTACTTC.

This chain connects TRBV5-1 to TRBJ2-3; D unresolved. Trimming took 1 base from V and 2 from J, leaving 11 bases between them. CDR1 and CDR2 from the germline V gene are SGHRS and YFSETQ. This CDR3 region has 15 residues. CDR3 residues: CASSLSGAITDTQYF. CDR3 bases: TGCGCCAGCAGCTTGTCTGGCGCAATCACAGATACGCAGTATTTT.

The chain combines TRBV5-1 with TRBJ2-1, with TRBD2 matching over 8 bases. Germline V lookup: CDR1 SGHRS, CDR2 YFSETQ. V was clipped by 0 bases and J by 4 bases; unmatched bases: 3. This CDR3 comprises 15 residues. CDR3 nucleotide sequence: TGCGCCAGCAGCTTGGTTAGCGGGATGTACAATGAGCAGTTCTTC. It codes for CASSLVSGMYNEQFF.

The CDR3 region is CASSLVAATNEKLFF. In DNA form, the CDR3 reads TGTGCCAGTAGTCTCGTGGCAGCAACTAATGAAAAACTGTTTTTT. The chain recombines TRBV19 with TRBJ1-4; D is undetermined. Germline V CDR1 and CDR2: LNHDA, SQIVND (reference sequence). The CDR3 runs 15 residues. V was cut by 5 bases and J by 0 bases, with 10 bases left in between. Full variable domain (rest looked up from reference TRBV19 and TRBJ1-4): DGGITQSPKYLFRKEGQNVTLSCEQNLNHDAMYWYRQDPGQGLRLIYYSQIVNDFQKGDIAEGYSVSREKKESFPLTVTSAQKNPTAFYLCASSLVAATNEKLFFGSGTQLSVL.

CDR3 amino acids: CASSITRGGAFF. Written as DNA, the CDR3 is TGTGCCAGTAGTATAACTCGGGGAGGAGCTTTCTTT. The chain combines TRBV19 with TRBJ1-1; D remains ambiguous. The CDR3 runs 12 residues. V shed 2 bases and J shed 10 bases, with 11 bases lying between them. Germline V gene sequence: CDR1 LNHDA, CDR2 SQIVND (reference sequence).

The chain recombines TRBV7-2 with TRBJ1-2; the match to TRBD1 covers 8 bases. The germline V gene has CDR1 SGHTA and CDR2 FQGNSA. The junction had 1 base not matched to a gene; V was cut back by 5 bases and J by 2 bases. This CDR3 is built from 13 residues. CDR3 in DNA: TGTGCCAGCAGCGGGGACAGGAACTATGGCTACACCTTC. Translated, it gives CASSGDRNYGYTF.

This chain uses TRBV7-3 with TRBJ2-2, with D possibly TRBD2 on 6 matching bases. The CDR3 consists of 14 residues. Germline loops: CDR1 SGHTA, CDR2 FQGTGA. The V and J ends lost 5 bases and 5 bases respectively, with 12 bases between them. This CDR3 is CASSPDYRTGELFF. In nucleotides, the CDR3 is TGTGCCAGCAGCCCGGACTACCGTACCGGGGAGCTGTTTTTT.

The chain has TRBV7-9 and TRBJ1-1; 7 bases align to TRBD1. Losses at the gene ends were 7 bases for V and 9 bases for J; bases not matched to a gene: 5. This CDR3 has 11 residues. Per the germline V gene, CDR1 is SEHNR and CDR2 is FQNEAQ (reference sequence). CDR3 in DNA: TGTGCCAGCACCGGGACAGAACAAGCTTTCTTT. It encodes CASTGTEQAFF.

The chain has TRBV7-9 and TRBJ1-2, with D unresolved. The CDR3 consists of 12 residues. From germline, CDR1 is SEHNR and CDR2 FQNEAQ (reference sequence). V was shortened by 3 bases and J by 3 bases, with 5 bases between the two germline ends. CDR3 DNA sequence: TGTGCCAGCAGCTTCACCGACTATGGCTACACCTTC. It translates to CASSFTDYGYTF.

This rearrangement joins TRBV5-1 to TRBJ2-1; 7 bases fit TRBD1. This CDR3 comprises 15 residues. CDR1 is SGHRS and CDR2 is YFSETQ in the germline V gene. V was clipped by 0 bases and J by 1 base; unmatched bases: 1. In nucleotides, the CDR3 is TGCGCCAGCAGCTTGGAGGGGGCTTCCTACAATGAGCAGTTCTTC. It encodes CASSLEGASYNEQFF.